The clone carrying this TCR beta chain was seen at least ten times. No antigen is known for it. V lost 3 bases and J lost 5; bases outside the gene matches: 8. This CDR3 has 16 amino acids. Germline CDR1 LGHNA, CDR2 YNFKEQ. One entry per CDR3 protein, called by TCRdb with MiXCR from the 5' RACE reads. This sample has about 40,000 distinct CDR3 sequences, with approximately 20% found just once. Whole-study findings and limits: In terms of TCR gene usage, tumor memory CD4+ T cells clustered together with blood and lymph node memory CD4+ cells, as well as with lymph node naive CD4+ cells.

Sequenced: naive CD4+ T cells sorted from a lymph node. Subset indicated: naive CD4+ T cells, CD4+CD45RA+CD25-. The V call is TRBV4-2, the J call TRBJ2-5, with TRBD2 identical over 11 bases. The receptor was derived from a female donor with breast cancer. The CDR3 region is CASSQTILAGEETQYF. The DNA of the CDR3 is TGTGCCAGCAGCCAGACGATACTAGCGGGGGAGGAGACCCAGTACTTC.